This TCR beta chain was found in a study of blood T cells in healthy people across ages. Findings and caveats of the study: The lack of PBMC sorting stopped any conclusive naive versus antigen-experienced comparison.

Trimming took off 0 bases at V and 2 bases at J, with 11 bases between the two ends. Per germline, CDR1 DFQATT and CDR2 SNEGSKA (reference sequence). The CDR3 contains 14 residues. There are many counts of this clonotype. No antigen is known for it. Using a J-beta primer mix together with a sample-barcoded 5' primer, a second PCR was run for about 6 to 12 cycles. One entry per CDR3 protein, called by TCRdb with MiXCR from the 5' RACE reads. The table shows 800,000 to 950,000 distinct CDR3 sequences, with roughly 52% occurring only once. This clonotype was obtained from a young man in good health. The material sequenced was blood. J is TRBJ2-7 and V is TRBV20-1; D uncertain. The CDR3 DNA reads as TGCAGTGCTAGAGATCCAGCGTCACCCTACGAGCAGTACTTC. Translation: CSARDPASPYEQYF.